Listed below are T cell receptor beta chains from one sample, sequenced in a study of blood T cell repertoires in COVID-19. Profiling relied on immunoSEQ multiplex PCR, and the TCRdb table lists in-frame clones only, not all of them. The sample holds hundreds of thousands of clones, roughly nine tenths seen once. The specimen was PBMCs or T cells enriched from blood (not recorded which). These receptors originate from a man in his thirties or forties who had recovered from COVID-19. Each CDR3 is given with its conserved first and last residue.

>TRBV7-2|TRBJ2-7
CASSHYTGGYEQYF
>TRBV5-5|TRBJ2-7
CASSPTGTSGILEQYF
>TRBV4-1|TRBJ2-1
CASSPIAGGNYNEQFF
>TRBV12-3/TRBV12-4|TRBJ1-4
CASSTTIRKLFF
>TRBV5-4|TRBJ2-5
CASSLARQETQYF
>TRBV14|TRBJ2-7
CASSQVGRGHEQYF
>TRBV25-1|TRBJ1-2
CASSDPGVRGYTF
>TRBV28|TRBJ1-5
CASSTLTRDRVRYVRNQPQHF
>TRBV27|TRBJ1-6
CASSLSEGTGFVSPLHF
>TRBV14|TRBJ1-2
CASSQDTGSGYTF
>TRBV7-2|TRBJ1-4
CASSLAGGLTNEKLFF
>TRBV7-9|TRBJ1-1
CASSLGQGEAEAFF
>TRBV18|TRBJ1-1
CASSLMDRGGTEAFF
>TRBV2|TRBJ1-2
CASSTISWGAGYTF
>TRBV5-6|TRBJ2-4
CASSLGVGGSYIQYF
>TRBV19|TRBJ2-7
CASSLSRQPFYEQYF
>TRBV5-5|TRBJ2-5
CASSSGTPQETQYF
>TRBV11-2|TRBJ1-3
CASSLDTSGNTIYF